The sequence of this T cell receptor beta chain was determined in a study of breast tumors, draining lymph nodes, adjacent tissues. Study-level results: Tumor T cell lymph node origin was a supported hypothesis, not proven. Tumor and nontumor repertoires were significantly more similar in luminal-like than in basal-like breast cancer.

Regarding this clonotype: Antigen unknown.

CDR3 length equals 11 residues. CDR1 is SEHNR, CDR2 FQNEAQ, per germline (reference sequence). V lost 4 bases to trimming and J lost 14 bases; unmatched junction nucleotides: 3. TCRdb re-called the multiplex PCR reads with MiXCR, one entry per CDR3 protein. This sample carries approximately 13,000 distinct CDR3 sequences, about 50% of them seen once, and the ten largest clones take about 42%. The TCR was taken from a female donor with breast cancer. Some clones in this sample may be carry-over from other donors' samples. This chain connects TRBV7-9 to TRBJ2-1, with TRBD1 matching over 9 bases. Sequencing input: tumor-adjacent breast tissue. For the CDR3, the DNA is TGTGCCAGCAGCTCATGGACAGGGGAGTTCTTC. Encoded protein: CASSSWTGEFF. The full variable domain, completed using reference TRBV7-9 and TRBJ2-1, is DTGVSQNPRHKITKRGQNVTFRCDPISEHNRLYWYRQTLGQGPEFLTYFQNEAQLEKSRLLSDRFSAERPKGSFSTLEIQRTEQGDSAMYLCASSSWTGEFFGPGTRLTVL.